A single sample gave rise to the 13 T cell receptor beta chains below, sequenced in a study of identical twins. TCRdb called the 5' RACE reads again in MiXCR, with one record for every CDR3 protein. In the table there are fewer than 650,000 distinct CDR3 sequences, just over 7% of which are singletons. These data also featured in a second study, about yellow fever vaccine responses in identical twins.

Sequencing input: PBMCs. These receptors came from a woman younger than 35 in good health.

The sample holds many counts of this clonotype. This CDR3 reads CASSLGGGNTEAFF. CDR3 bases: TGTGCCAGCAGTTTGGGGGGCGGGAACACTGAAGCTTTCTTT. J is TRBJ1-1 and V is TRBV12-3 or TRBV12-4, with D tentatively TRBD1 (6 bases). This CDR3 has 14 residues. Deletions cut 3 bases from V and 1 base from J, with 9 bases between.

The CDR3, as DNA: TGTGCCAGCAGCCAAGATACGATGGAGCAGTTCTTC. Translated, it gives CASSQDTMEQFF. This rearrangement joins TRBV4-2 to TRBJ2-1; D remains unclear. The germline gives CDR1 LGHNA, CDR2 YNFKEQ. V was shortened by 0 bases and J by 10 bases, with 7 bases between the two germline ends. The CDR3 extends over 12 amino acids.

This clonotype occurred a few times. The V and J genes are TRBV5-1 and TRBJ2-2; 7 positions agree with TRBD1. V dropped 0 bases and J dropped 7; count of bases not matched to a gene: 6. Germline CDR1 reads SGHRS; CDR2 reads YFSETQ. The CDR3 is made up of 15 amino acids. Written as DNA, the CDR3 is TGCGCCAGCAGCTTGGCGGACAGGAACGGCGGGGAGCTGTTTTTT. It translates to CASSLADRNGGELFF.

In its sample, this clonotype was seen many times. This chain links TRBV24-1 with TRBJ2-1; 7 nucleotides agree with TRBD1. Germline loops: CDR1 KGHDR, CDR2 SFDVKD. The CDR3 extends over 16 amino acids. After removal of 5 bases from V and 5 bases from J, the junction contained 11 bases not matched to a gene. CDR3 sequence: CATSGQTGSFNNEQFF. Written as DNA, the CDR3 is TGTGCCACCAGTGGCCAGACAGGGAGCTTCAACAATGAGCAGTTCTTC.

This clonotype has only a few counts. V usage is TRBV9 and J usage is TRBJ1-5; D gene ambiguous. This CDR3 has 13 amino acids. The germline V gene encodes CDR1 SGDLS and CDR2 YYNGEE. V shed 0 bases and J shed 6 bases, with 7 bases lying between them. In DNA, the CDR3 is TGTGCCAGCAGCGTAGCTGAAAGTCAGCCCCAGCATTTT. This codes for CASSVAESQPQHF.

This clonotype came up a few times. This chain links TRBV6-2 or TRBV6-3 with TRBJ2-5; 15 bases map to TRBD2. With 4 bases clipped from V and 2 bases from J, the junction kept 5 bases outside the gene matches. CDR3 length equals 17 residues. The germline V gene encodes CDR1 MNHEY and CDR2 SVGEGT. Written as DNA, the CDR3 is TGTGCCAGCAGTTGGACTAGCGGGGGGGCTACGCAAGAGACCCAGTACTTC. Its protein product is CASSWTSGGATQETQYF.

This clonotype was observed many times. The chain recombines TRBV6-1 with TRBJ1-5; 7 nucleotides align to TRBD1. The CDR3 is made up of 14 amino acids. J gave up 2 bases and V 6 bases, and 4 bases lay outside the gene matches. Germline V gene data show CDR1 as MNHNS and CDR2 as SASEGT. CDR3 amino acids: CASSPGTGNQPQHF. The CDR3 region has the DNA TGTGCCAGCAGCCCCGGGACAGGCAATCAGCCCCAGCATTTT.

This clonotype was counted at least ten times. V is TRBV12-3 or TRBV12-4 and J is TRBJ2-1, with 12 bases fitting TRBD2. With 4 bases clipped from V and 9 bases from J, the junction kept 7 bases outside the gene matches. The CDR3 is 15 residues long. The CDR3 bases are TGTGCCAGCAGTTCCCGACTAGCGGGAGTATTTGAGCAGTTCTTC. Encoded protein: CASSSRLAGVFEQFF.

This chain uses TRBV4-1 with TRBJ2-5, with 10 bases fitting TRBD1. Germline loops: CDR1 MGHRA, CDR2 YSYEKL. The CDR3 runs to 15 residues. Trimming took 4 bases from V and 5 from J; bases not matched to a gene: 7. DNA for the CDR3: TGCGCCAGCAGCCCTCAGGACAGGGGGGCCGAGACCCAGTACTTC. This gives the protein CASSPQDRGAETQYF.

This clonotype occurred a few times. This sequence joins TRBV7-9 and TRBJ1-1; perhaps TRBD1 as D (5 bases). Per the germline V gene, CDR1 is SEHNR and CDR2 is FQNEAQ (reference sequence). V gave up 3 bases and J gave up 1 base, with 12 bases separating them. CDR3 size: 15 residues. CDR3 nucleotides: TGTGCCAGCAGCTTCCAAGGTGGGACGAACACTGAAGCTTTCTTT. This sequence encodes CASSFQGGTNTEAFF.

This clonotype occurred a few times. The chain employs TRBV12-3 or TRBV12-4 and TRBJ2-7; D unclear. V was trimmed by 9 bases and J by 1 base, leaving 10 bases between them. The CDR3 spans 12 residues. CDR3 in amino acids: CASASRSYEQYF. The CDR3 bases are TGTGCCAGTGCCTCCCGGTCCTACGAGCAGTACTTC.

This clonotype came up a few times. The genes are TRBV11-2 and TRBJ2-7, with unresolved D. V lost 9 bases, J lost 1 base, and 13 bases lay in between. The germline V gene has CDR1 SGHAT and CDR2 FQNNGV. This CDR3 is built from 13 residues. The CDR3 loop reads CASTPMNSYEQYV. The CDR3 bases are TGTGCCAGTACCCCGATGAATTCCTACGAGCAGTACGTC.

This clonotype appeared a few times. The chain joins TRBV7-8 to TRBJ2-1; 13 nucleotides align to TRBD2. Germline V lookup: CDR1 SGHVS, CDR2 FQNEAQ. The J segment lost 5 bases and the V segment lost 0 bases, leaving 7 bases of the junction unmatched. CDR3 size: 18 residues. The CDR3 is CASSLARLAGGSNNEQFF. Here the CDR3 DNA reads TGTGCCAGCAGCTTAGCGAGACTAGCGGGAGGTTCAAACAATGAGCAGTTCTTC.